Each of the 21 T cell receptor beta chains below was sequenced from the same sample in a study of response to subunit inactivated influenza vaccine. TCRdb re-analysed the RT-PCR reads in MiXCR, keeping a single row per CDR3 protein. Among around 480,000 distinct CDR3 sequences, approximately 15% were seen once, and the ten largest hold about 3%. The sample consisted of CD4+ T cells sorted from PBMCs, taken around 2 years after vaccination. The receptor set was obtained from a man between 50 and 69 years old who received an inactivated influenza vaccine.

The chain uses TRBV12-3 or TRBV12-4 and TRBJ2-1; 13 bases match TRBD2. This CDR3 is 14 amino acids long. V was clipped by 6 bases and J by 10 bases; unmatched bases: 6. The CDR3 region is CASSPTSGGREQFF. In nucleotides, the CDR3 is TGTGCCAGCAGCCCGACTAGCGGGGGGAGAGAGCAGTTCTTC.

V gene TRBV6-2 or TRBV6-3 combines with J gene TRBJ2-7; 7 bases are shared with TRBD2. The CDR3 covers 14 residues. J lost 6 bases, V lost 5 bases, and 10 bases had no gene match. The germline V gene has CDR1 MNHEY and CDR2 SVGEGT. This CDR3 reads CASSRLRGVVEQYF. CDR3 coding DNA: TGTGCCAGCAGTCGCCTTCGGGGGGTAGTCGAGCAGTACTTC.

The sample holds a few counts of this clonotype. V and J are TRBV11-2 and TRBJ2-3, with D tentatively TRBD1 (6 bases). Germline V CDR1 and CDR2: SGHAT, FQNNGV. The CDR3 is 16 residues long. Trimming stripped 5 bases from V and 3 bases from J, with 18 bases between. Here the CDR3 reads CASSVSTGMGTDTQYF. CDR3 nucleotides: TGTGCCAGCAGCGTCTCAACAGGGATGGGGACAGATACGCAGTATTTT.

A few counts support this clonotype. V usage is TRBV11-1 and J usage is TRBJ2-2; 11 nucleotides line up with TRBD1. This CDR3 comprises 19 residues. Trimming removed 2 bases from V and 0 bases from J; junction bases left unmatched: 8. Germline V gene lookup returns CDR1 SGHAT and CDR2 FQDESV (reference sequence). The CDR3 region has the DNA TGTGCCAGCAGCTTACCGGGACAGGGGGAACGTGCGAACACCGGGGAGCTGTTTTTT. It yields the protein CASSLPGQGERANTGELFF.

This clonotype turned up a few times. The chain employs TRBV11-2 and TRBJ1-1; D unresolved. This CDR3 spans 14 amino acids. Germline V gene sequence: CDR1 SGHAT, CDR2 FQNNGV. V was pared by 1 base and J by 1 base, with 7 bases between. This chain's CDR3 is CASSLGISNTEAFF. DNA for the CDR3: TGTGCCAGCAGCTTAGGGATTTCGAACACTGAAGCTTTCTTT.

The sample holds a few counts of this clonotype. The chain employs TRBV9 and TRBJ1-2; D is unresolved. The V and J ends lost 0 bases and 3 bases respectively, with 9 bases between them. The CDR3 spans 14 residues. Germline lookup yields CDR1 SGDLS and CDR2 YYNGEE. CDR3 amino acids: CASSVGSGDYGYTF. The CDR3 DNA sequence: TGTGCCAGCAGCGTAGGGTCTGGAGACTATGGCTACACCTTC.

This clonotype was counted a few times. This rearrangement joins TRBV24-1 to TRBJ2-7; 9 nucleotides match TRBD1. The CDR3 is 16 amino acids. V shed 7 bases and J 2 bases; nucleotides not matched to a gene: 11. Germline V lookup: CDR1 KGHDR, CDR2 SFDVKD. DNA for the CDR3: TGTGCCACCAGCAACGGAGGGACAGGGAATACCTACGAGCAGTACTTC. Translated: CATSNGGTGNTYEQYF.

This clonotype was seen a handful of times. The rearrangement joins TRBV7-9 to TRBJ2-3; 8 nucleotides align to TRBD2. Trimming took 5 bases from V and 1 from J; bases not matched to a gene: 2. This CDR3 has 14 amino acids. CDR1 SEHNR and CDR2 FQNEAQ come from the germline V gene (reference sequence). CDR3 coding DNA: TGTGCCAGCAGCACACTAGCGGGCACAGATACGCAGTATTTT. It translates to CASSTLAGTDTQYF.

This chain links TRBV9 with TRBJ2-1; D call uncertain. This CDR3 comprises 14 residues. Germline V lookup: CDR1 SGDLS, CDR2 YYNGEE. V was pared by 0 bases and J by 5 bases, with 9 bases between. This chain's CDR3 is CASSVALYNNEQFF. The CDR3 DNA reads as TGTGCCAGCAGCGTAGCTCTCTATAACAATGAGCAGTTCTTC.

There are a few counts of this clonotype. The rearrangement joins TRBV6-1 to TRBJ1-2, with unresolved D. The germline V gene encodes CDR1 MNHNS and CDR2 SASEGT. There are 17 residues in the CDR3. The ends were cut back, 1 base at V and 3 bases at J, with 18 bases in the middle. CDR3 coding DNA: TGTGCCAGCAGTGAAGATATCGGTTTTGACTCCTACTATGGCTACACCTTC. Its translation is CASSEDIGFDSYYGYTF.

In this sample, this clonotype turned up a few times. The CDR3 spells CASSFGGLNEQFF. The DNA for the CDR3 is TGTGCCAGCAGTTTTGGAGGTCTTAATGAGCAGTTCTTC. V is TRBV12-3 or TRBV12-4 and J is TRBJ2-1, with a weak D call TRBD2 (5 bases). This CDR3 spans 13 amino acids. V shed 3 bases and J shed 7 bases, with 10 bases lying between them.

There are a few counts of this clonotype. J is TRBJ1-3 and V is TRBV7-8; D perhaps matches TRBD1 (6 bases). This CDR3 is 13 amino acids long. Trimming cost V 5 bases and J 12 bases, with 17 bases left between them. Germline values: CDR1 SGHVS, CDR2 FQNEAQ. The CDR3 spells CASSRGTGYGIYF. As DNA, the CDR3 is TGTGCCAGCAGCCGAGGCACAGGGTACGGCATATATTTT.

The CDR3 reads CASSSERTGSAFF. In nucleotides, the CDR3 is TGTGCCAGCTCATCGGAGAGGACAGGGTCAGCTTTCTTT. The rearrangement uses TRBV18 and TRBJ1-1; TRBD1 aligns across 8 bases. Germline CDR1 and CDR2: KGHSH and LQKENI. The CDR3 has 13 residues. V shed 5 bases, J shed 10 bases, and the junction held 9 bases outside the gene matches.

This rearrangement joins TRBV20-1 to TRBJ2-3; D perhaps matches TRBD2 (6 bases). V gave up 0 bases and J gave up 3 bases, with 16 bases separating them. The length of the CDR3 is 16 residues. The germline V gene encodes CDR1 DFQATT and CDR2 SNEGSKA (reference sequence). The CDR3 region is CSARDLGRAGTDTQYF. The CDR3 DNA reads TGCAGTGCTAGAGATTTGGGACGGGCGGGGACAGATACGCAGTATTTT.

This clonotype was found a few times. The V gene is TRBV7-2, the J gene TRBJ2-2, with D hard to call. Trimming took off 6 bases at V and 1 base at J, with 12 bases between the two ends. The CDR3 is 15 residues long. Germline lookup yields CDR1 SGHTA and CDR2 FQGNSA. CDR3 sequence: CASSYQSGNTGELFF. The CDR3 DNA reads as TGTGCCAGCAGTTACCAATCAGGGAACACCGGGGAGCTGTTTTTT.

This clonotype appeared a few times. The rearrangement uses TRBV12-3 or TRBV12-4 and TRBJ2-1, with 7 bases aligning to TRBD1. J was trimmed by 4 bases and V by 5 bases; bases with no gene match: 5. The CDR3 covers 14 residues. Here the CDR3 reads CASSPGQTYNEQFF. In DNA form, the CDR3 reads TGTGCCAGCAGTCCGGGACAGACATACAATGAGCAGTTCTTC.

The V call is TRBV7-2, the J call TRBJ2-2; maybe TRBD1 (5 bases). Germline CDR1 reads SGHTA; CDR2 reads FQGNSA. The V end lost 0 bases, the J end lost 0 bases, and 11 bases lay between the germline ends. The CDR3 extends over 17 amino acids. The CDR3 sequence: CASSLAGAGTNTGELFF. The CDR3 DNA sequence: TGTGCCAGCAGCTTAGCAGGGGCAGGGACGAACACCGGGGAGCTGTTTTTT.

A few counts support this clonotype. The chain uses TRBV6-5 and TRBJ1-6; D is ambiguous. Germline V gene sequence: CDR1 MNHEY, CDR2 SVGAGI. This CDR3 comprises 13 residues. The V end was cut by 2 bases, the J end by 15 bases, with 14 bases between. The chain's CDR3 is CASSYRPTRDLHF. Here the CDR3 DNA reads TGTGCCAGCAGTTACAGACCTACCCGGGACCTCCACTTT.

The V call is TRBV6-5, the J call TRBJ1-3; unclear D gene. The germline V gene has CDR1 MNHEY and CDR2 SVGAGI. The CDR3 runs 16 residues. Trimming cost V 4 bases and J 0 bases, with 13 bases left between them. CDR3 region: CASSSGRPLSGNTIYF. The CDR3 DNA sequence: TGTGCCAGCAGTTCCGGCAGGCCCCTCTCTGGAAACACCATATATTTT.

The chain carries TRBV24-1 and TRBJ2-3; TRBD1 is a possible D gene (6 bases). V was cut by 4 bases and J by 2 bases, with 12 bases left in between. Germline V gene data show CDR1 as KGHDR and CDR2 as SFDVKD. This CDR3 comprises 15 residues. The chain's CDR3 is CATSDAQGPTDTQYF. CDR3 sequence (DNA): TGTGCCACCAGTGACGCCCAGGGGCCCACAGATACGCAGTATTTT.

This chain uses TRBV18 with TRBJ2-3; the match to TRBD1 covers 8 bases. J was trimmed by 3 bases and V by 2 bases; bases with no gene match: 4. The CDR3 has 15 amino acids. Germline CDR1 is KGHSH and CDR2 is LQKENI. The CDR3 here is CASSPGTGTTDTQYF. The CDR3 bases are TGTGCCAGCTCACCAGGGACAGGCACGACAGATACGCAGTATTTT.